This TCR beta chain was recovered during a study of blood T cell repertoires in COVID-19. Study information: T cells, B-cell-depleted T cells, or PBMCs supplied cDNA or gDNA.

Germline CDR1 GTSNPN, CDR2 SVGIG (reference sequence). Trimming shortened V by 0 bases and J by 5 bases, and 7 bases separated the two germline ends. The CDR3 runs to 12 residues. Original handling: Reference gene primers were amplified, and this amplification served to estimate nucleated cell counts. TCRdb's copy holds only in-frame clones and misses some; the assay was immunoSEQ multiplex PCR. Clone size and V and J calls were adopted from that table, with D and trimming inferred from the DNA. The sample lists under 150,000 clones, approximately 85% occurring once. This receptor was identified in an older woman with COVID-19, enrolled during active disease. The chain links TRBV30 to TRBJ1-2, with D uncertain. The specimen was peripheral blood. The CDR3 DNA is TGTGCCTGGAGTGTCTCGGGTTATGGCTACACCTTC. Protein: CAWSVSGYGYTF.